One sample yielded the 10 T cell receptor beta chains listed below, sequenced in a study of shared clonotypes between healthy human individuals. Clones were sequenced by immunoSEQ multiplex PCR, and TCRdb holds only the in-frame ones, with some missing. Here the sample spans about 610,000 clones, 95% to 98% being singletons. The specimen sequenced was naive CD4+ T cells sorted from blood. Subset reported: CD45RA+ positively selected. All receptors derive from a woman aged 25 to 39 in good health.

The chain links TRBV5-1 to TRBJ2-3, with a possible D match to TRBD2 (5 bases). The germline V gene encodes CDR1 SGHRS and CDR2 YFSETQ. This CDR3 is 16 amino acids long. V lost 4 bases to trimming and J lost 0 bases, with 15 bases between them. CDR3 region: CASSPPGKSSTDTQYF. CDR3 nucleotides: TGCGCCAGCAGCCCCCCCGGGAAATCTAGCACAGATACGCAGTATTTT. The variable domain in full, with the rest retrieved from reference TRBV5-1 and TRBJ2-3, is KAGVTQTPRYLIKTRGQQVTLSCSPISGHRSVSWYQQTPGQGLQFLFEYFSETQRNKGNFPGRFSGRQFSNSRSEMNVSTLELGDSALYLCASSPPGKSSTDTQYFGPGTRLTVL.

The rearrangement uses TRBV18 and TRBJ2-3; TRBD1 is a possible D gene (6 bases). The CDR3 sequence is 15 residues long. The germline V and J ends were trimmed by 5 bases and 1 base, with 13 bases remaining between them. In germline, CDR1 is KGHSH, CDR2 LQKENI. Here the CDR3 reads CASSKQGIGTDTQYF. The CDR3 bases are TGTGCCAGCTCAAAGCAGGGGATAGGCACAGATACGCAGTATTTT.

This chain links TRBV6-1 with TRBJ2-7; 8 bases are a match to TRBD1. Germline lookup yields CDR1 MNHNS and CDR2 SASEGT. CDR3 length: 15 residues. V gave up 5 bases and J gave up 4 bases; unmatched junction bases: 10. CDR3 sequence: CASSKGAQGAYEQYF. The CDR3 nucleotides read TGTGCCAGCAGTAAAGGCGCCCAGGGGGCATACGAGCAGTACTTC.

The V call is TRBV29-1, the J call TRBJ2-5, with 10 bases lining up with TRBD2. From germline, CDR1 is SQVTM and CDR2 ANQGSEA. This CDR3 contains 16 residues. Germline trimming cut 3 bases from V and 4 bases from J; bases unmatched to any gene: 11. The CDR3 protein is CSVEGSGRAITETQYF. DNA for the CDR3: TGCAGCGTTGAGGGGAGCGGGAGGGCCATTACAGAGACCCAGTACTTC.

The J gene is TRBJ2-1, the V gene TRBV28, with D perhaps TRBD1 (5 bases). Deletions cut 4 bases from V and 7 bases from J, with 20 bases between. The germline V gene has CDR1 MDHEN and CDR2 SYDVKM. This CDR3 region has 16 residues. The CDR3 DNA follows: TGTGCCAGCAGTTATATTCCCAGGGCATGGGAAAATGAGCAGTTCTTC. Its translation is CASSYIPRAWENEQFF. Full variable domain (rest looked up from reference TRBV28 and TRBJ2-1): DVKVTQSSRYLVKRTGEKVFLECVQDMDHENMFWYRQDPGLGLRLIYFSYDVKMKEKGDIPEGYSVSREKKERFSLILESASTNQTSMYLCASSYIPRAWENEQFFGPGTRLTVL.

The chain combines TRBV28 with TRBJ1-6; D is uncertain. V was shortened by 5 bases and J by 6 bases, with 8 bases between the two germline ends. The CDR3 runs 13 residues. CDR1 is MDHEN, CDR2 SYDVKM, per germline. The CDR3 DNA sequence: TGTGCCAGCAGTCGATACTTTAATTCACCCCTCCACTTT. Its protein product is CASSRYFNSPLHF.

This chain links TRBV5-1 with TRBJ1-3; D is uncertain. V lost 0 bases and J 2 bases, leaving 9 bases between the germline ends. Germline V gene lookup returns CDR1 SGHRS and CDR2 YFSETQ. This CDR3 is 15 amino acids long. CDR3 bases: TGCGCCAGCAGCTTGGAGGTAGCGCCTGGAAACACCATATATTTT. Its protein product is CASSLEVAPGNTIYF.

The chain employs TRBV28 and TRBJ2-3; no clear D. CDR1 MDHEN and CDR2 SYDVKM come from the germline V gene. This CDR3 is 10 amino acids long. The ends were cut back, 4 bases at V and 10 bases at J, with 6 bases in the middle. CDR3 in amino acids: CASSSVAQYF. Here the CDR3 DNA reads TGTGCCAGCAGTTCGGTCGCGCAGTATTTT.

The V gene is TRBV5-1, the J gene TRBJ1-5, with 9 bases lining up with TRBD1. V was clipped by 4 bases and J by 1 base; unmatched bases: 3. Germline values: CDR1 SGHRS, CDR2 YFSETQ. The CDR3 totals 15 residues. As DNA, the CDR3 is TGCGCCAGCAGCCGGACAGGGGAAAGCAATCAGCCCCAGCATTTT. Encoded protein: CASSRTGESNQPQHF.

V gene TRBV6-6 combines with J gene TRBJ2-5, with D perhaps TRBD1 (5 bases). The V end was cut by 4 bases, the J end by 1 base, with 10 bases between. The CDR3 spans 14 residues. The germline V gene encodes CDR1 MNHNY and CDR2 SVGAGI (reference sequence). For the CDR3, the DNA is TGTGCCAGCAGTTCATCGACAGTCCAAGAGACCCAGTACTTC. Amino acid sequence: CASSSSTVQETQYF.